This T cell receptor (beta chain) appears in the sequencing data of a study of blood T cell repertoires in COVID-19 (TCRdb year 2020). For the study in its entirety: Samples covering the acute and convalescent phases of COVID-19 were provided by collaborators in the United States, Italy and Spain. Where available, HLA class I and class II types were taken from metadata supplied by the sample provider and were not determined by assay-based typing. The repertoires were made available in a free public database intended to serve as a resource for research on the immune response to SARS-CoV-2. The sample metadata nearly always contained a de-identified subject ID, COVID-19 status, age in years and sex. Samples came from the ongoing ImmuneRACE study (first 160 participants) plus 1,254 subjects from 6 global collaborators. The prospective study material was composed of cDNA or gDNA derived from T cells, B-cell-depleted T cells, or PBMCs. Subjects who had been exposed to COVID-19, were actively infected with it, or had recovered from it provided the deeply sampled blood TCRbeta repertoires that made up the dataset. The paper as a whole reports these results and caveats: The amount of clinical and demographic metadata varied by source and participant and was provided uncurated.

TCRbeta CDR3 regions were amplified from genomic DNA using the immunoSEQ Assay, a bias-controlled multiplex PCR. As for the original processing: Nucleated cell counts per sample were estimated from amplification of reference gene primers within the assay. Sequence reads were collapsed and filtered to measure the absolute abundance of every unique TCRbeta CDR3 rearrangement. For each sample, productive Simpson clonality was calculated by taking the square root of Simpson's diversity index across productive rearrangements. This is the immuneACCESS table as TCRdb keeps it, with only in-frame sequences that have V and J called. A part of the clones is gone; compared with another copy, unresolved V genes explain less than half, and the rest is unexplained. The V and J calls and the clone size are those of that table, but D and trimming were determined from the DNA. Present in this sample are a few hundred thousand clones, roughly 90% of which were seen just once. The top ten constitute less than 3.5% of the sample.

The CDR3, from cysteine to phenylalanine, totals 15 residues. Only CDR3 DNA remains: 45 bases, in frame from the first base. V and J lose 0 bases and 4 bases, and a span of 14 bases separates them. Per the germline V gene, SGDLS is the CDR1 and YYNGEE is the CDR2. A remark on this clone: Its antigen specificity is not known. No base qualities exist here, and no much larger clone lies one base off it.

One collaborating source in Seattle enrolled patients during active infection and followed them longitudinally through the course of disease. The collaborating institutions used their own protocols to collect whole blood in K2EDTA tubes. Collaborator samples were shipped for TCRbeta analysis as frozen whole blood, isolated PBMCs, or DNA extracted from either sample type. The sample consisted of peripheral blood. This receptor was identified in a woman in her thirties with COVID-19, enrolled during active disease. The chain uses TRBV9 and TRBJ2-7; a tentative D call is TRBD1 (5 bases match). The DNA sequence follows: TGTGCCAGCAGCGTAGGGGGCCTCGTGGGTTACGAGCAGTACTTC. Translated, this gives CASSVGGLVGYEQYF.